The next 23 T cell receptor beta chains were all read from a single sample in a study of early T cells in non-severe SARS-CoV-2 infection. TCRdb re-derived calls from the 5' RACE reads in MiXCR, one entry per CDR3 protein. The table records 97,000 or so distinct CDR3 sequences, roughly 11% of them present only once. The specimen was whole blood, collected at baseline. The source is an adult who was a healthcare worker with PCR-confirmed SARS-CoV-2 infection or an uninfected control (not recorded which).

This clonotype was counted between two and nine times. This chain joins TRBV11-2 and TRBJ2-4, with TRBD1 as a possible D gene (5 bases). The germline gives CDR1 SGHAT, CDR2 FQNNGV. V was pared by 3 bases and J by 5 bases, with 14 bases between. The CDR3 length is 15 residues. DNA of the CDR3: TGTGCCAGCAGCTTGAACAGGTTTGCCGAAAACATTCAGTACTTC. Translating it yields CASSLNRFAENIQYF.

This clonotype was detected only a few times. The chain is built from TRBV20-1 and TRBJ2-2, with 7 nucleotides matching TRBD2. The CDR3 spans 13 residues. Germline lookup yields CDR1 DFQATT and CDR2 SNEGSKA (reference sequence). The V segment lost 6 bases and the J segment 1 base; nucleotides outside the gene matches: 2. The CDR3 sequence: CSAQRGNTGELFF. As DNA, the CDR3 is TGCAGTGCCCAGCGGGGGAACACCGGGGAGCTGTTTTTT.

This clonotype was seen many times. This chain joins TRBV18 and TRBJ1-2, with a tentative D call TRBD1 (6 bases). The ends were cut back, 3 bases at V and 2 bases at J, with 10 bases in the middle. The CDR3 is 14 residues long. Germline CDR1 KGHSH, CDR2 LQKENI. Written as DNA, the CDR3 is TGTGCCAGCTCACCTTCGGGACACAACTATGGCTACACCTTC. Translated: CASSPSGHNYGYTF. The entire variable domain, with the rest obtained from reference TRBV18 and TRBJ1-2, is as follows: NAGVMQNPRHLVRRRGQEARLRCSPMKGHSHVYWYRQLPEEGLKFMVYLQKENIIDESGMPKERFSAEFPKEGPSILRIQQVVRGDSAAYFCASSPSGHNYGYTFGSGTRLTVV.

This chain uses TRBV7-2 with TRBJ2-2; TRBD1 is a possible D gene (6 bases). Germline CDR1 SGHTA, CDR2 FQGNSA. The V gene lost 5 bases and the J gene lost 1 base, with 20 bases spanning the gap. The length of the CDR3 is 18 residues. The CDR3 here is CASSLSRRDIGNTGELFF. CDR3 sequence (DNA): TGTGCCAGCAGCCTCTCCCGACGGGACATAGGGAACACCGGGGAGCTGTTTTTT.

This clonotype appeared a few times. The chain combines TRBV24-1 with TRBJ2-6; weak D call: TRBD1 (5 bases). The CDR3 length is 13 residues. Germline V lookup: CDR1 KGHDR, CDR2 SFDVKD. V lost 4 bases to trimming and J lost 9 bases, with 9 bases between them. The CDR3: CATSEDSNNVLTF. The CDR3, as DNA: TGTGCCACCAGTGAAGACAGTAACAACGTCCTGACTTTC.

This clonotype has a count of ten or more. The V gene is TRBV9, the J gene TRBJ2-7, with D uncertain. Between the trimmed V and J ends, which lost 3 bases and 6 bases, there was a span of 10 bases. Germline-derived CDR1 and CDR2 are SGDLS and YYNGEE. This CDR3 comprises 12 residues. The CDR3 nucleotides read TGTGCCAGCAGCGCCCCGTTCGGCGAGCAGTACTTC. Its translation is CASSAPFGEQYF.

The J gene is TRBJ1-1, the V gene TRBV5-1; D uncertain. Trimming stripped 5 bases from V and 1 base from J, with 12 bases between. Germline V gives CDR1 SGHRS, CDR2 YFSETQ. There are 14 residues in the CDR3. The CDR3 protein is CASRVKSSNTEAFF. The CDR3, as DNA: TGCGCCAGCAGAGTGAAATCCTCGAACACTGAAGCTTTCTTT.

Many counts were recorded for this clonotype. The chain joins TRBV11-2 to TRBJ2-1; D is unresolved. The V end lost 1 base, the J end lost 6 bases, and 16 bases lay between the germline ends. CDR3 size: 16 residues. The V gene's germline CDR1 is SGHAT and CDR2 FQNNGV. CDR3 nucleotides: TGTGCCAGCAGCTTAGTATTGAGTTTGGGGATCAATGAGCAGTTCTTC. The encoded protein is CASSLVLSLGINEQFF.

The chain links TRBV12-3 or TRBV12-4 to TRBJ1-5, with a tentative D call TRBD1 (6 bases). The CDR3 runs to 15 residues. The V end was cut by 3 bases, the J end by 3 bases, with 12 bases between. CDR3 coding DNA: TGTGCCAGCAGTTTGGGTACAGGGAACAATCAGCCCCAGCATTTT. This encodes CASSLGTGNNQPQHF.

V is TRBV28 and J is TRBJ2-1; D is perhaps TRBD1 (5 bases). The CDR3 has 18 residues. With 3 bases removed from V and 5 bases from J, the gap between germline ends came to 23 bases. CDR1 MDHEN and CDR2 SYDVKM come from the germline V gene. DNA for the CDR3: TGTGCCAGCAGTTTCAGACTGGGTTTTGGGGCTTTGGACAATGAGCAGTTCTTC. Translation gives CASSFRLGFGALDNEQFF.

This clonotype showed up just a few times. The rearrangement joins TRBV11-3 to TRBJ1-1; D is possibly TRBD1 (5 bases). The V end lost 2 bases, the J end lost 2 bases, and 9 bases lay between the germline ends. The CDR3 loop spans 14 amino acids. Germline V gene lookup returns CDR1 SGHNT and CDR2 YENEEA. CDR3 DNA: TGTGCCAGCAGCTTATCAGGGAGAAACACTGAAGCTTTCTTT. Translation gives CASSLSGRNTEAFF.

With regard to this clonotype: A much larger clone differs by one base, so this may be a read error. J is TRBJ2-3 and V is TRBV7-6; D might be TRBD1 or TRBD2, each matching 5 bases. This CDR3 has 14 amino acids. The V gene's germline CDR1 is SGHVS and CDR2 FNYEAQ. The CDR3 bases are TGTGCCAACAGCTTAGGTGGGGGTCTGGATACGCAGTATTTT. Its protein product is CANSLGGGLDTQYF.

This clonotype was found a few times. The V gene is TRBV12-3 or TRBV12-4, the J gene TRBJ2-3; D perhaps matches TRBD2 (6 bases). This CDR3 region has 15 residues. V lost 6 bases and J 1 base, leaving 14 bases between the germline ends. This CDR3 is CASSLRSSGTDTQYF. DNA for the CDR3: TGTGCCAGCAGCCTGCGTTCTAGCGGCACAGATACGCAGTATTTT.

This chain connects TRBV24-1 to TRBJ2-3; D is tentatively TRBD1 or TRBD2 (6 bases each). Germline V CDR1 and CDR2: KGHDR, SFDVKD. V lost 6 bases, J lost 2 bases, and 8 bases lay in between. The CDR3 is 13 amino acids. Here the CDR3 DNA reads TGTGCCACCAGTAGGGGGGACACAGATACGCAGTATTTT. It codes for CATSRGDTDTQYF.

This clonotype was found a few times. The chain has TRBV12-3 or TRBV12-4 and TRBJ2-3; a weak D match, TRBD2 (6 bases). V gave up 7 bases and J gave up 1 base, with 9 bases separating them. This CDR3 has 13 amino acids. CDR3 loop: CASKRARTDTQYF. The CDR3 DNA follows: TGTGCCAGCAAGCGGGCCCGCACAGATACGCAGTATTTT.

This chain's CDR3 is CASSILYGASDQPQHF. The CDR3 nucleotides are TGTGCCAGTAGTATATTGTACGGGGCGTCGGATCAGCCCCAGCATTTT. The rearrangement links TRBV19 to TRBJ1-5; the D gene is possibly TRBD1 (5 bases). Germline V CDR1 and CDR2: LNHDA, SQIVND (reference sequence). This CDR3 has 16 amino acids. V was pared by 2 bases and J by 5 bases, with 16 bases between.

The J gene is TRBJ2-5, the V gene TRBV7-2; 8 bases agree with TRBD1. V lost 0 bases and J lost 5; bases outside the gene matches: 5. CDR1 and CDR2 (germline): SGHTA, FQGNSA. CDR3 length: 15 amino acids. CDR3 in DNA: TGTGCCAGCAGCTTAGCCTCTGGACAGGGTGAGACCCAGTACTTC. It translates to CASSLASGQGETQYF.

This clonotype was found many times. J is TRBJ2-7 and V is TRBV4-3, with D perhaps matching TRBD1 (5 bases). CDR1 and CDR2 (germline): LGHNA, YSLEER. CDR3 length: 15 amino acids. V lost 1 base and J 2 bases, leaving 12 bases between the germline ends. CDR3 coding DNA: TGCGCCAGCAGCCAAGGCACAGGTACAGCCTACGAGCAGTACTTC. This codes for CASSQGTGTAYEQYF.

This clonotype was counted at least ten times. This chain joins TRBV6-6 and TRBJ2-3; D remains unclear. There are 16 residues in the CDR3. CDR1 MNHNY and CDR2 SVGAGI come from the germline V gene (reference sequence). V lost 7 bases and J 2 bases, leaving 19 bases between the germline ends. In DNA form, the CDR3 reads TGTGCCAGCACCTCTAGTCCCTCCGGTTACACAGATACGCAGTATTTT. This encodes CASTSSPSGYTDTQYF.

The chain combines TRBV9 with TRBJ2-1; possible D gene TRBD1, 6 bases. This CDR3 is 16 amino acids long. Germline V gives CDR1 SGDLS, CDR2 YYNGEE. V shed 0 bases and J shed 0 bases, with 10 bases lying between them. In nucleotides, the CDR3 is TGTGCCAGCAGCGTAGGAGGGGGTGGCTCCTACAATGAGCAGTTCTTC. This codes for CASSVGGGGSYNEQFF. Supplemented by reference TRBV9 and TRBJ2-1, the full variable domain reads DSGVTQTPKHLITATGQRVTLRCSPRSGDLSVYWYQQSLDQGLQFLIQYYNGEERAKGNILERFSAQQFPDLHSELNLSSLELGDSALYFCASSVGGGGSYNEQFFGPGTRLTVL.

This chain uses TRBV2 with TRBJ2-3; 8 bases align to TRBD2. The CDR3 runs to 13 residues. The V gene's germline CDR1 is SNHLY and CDR2 FYNNEI. The V gene end was trimmed by 7 bases and the J gene end by 4 bases; junction bases not matched to a gene: 4. The CDR3 DNA reads TGTGCCAGCAACCGGGGGGGATCAGATACGCAGTATTTT. Residues: CASNRGGSDTQYF.

The rearrangement uses TRBV11-2 and TRBJ2-1; D is undetermined. Germline CDR1 is SGHAT and CDR2 is FQNNGV. This CDR3 region has 8 residues. Trimming shortened V by 6 bases and J by 15 bases, and 6 bases separated the two germline ends. CDR3 in amino acids: CASSPRFF. The CDR3 DNA is TGTGCCAGCAGTCCTAGGTTCTTC.

This clonotype was seen repeatedly, ten times or more. The chain links TRBV12-3 or TRBV12-4 to TRBJ1-1; D remains ambiguous. This CDR3 comprises 13 residues. The germline V and J ends were trimmed by 5 bases and 0 bases, with 7 bases remaining between them. The CDR3 protein is CASSKNLNTEAFF. CDR3 coding DNA: TGTGCCAGCAGTAAGAACCTGAACACTGAAGCTTTCTTT.